The clone carrying this TCR beta chain was found a few times. Genes here carry mouse names. Time point meaning: mouse harvest day 14 after allogeneic transplant. Tail vein injection delivered 10^7 T-cell-depleted bone marrow cells and 10^6 splenic CD5+ T cells. The repertoire was sequenced with immunoSEQ multiplex PCR; TCRdb's copy has only in-frame clones and lacks some. The sample has roughly 8,100 clones, approximately 40% seen once. The sample comes from a study of tissue T cells after allogeneic stem cell transplantation. Sequencing was done on a sample of skin. The sequence derives from a female BALB/c mouse given C57BL/6 T cells with graft-versus-host disease after an allogeneic hematopoietic cell transplant.

Incomplete CDR3 DNA: TGTGCCAGCAGTGATCGGACGGTTTCCAACGAAAGATTATTT. This encodes CASSDRTVSNERLF. The whole CDR3 region reads CASSDRTVSNERLFF. V is TRBV13-3 and J is TRBJ1-4, with D uncertain. The CDR3 is cut off 1 residue early in the read; its end comes from the germline J gene. The ends were cut back, 1 base at V and 0 bases at J, with 7 bases in the middle. Germline CDR1 reads NNHDY; CDR2 reads SYVADS. This CDR3 comprises 15 residues.